This TCR beta chain was recorded in a study of T cell repertoires in ileal Crohn's disease. The CDR3 is made up of 14 amino acids. Germline V gene lookup returns CDR1 SGHNT and CDR2 YYREEE (reference sequence). J lost 2 bases, V lost 3 bases, and 3 bases had no gene match. Included were adult ileal or ileocolonic Crohn's patients indicated for ileocolonic resection. Assay: immunoSEQ multiplex PCR; the TCRdb copy retains only in-frame clones and omits some. The sample shows some 30,000 clones, about 81% of them seen only once. This sequence was found in an adult with Crohn's disease. Sequenced sample: ileal tissue. This chain joins TRBV5-4 and TRBJ2-7; 9 nucleotides agree with TRBD1. The CDR3 coding sequence is TGTGCCAGCAGCTGGGGACAGGGAACCTACGAGCAGTACTTC. Its protein product is CASSWGQGTYEQYF.